This TCR beta chain was identified during a study of CD8 T cells in ankylosing spondylitis. Study-level results: Peripheral blood held disease-linked clones only at relatively low frequency, and these were CD8+. A TCR beta motif of 7 to 9 highly homologous variants seemed to mark ankylosing spondylitis blood.

Each CDR3 protein is one row after TCRdb ran MiXCR on the 5' RACE reads. The sample lists approximately 550,000 distinct CDR3 sequences; approximately 12% were seen once. This clonotype was picked up many times. Its antigen is as yet unknown. The source material was blood, either unsorted or a sorted T cell fraction (not recorded which). This receptor was identified in a male donor with ankylosing spondylitis.

Here the CDR3 reads CSAREGFTEAFF. In DNA, the CDR3 is TGCAGTGCTAGAGAGGGGTTCACTGAAGCTTTCTTT. This chain joins TRBV20-1 and TRBJ1-1; D not certain. The V end lost 0 bases, the J end lost 4 bases, and 6 bases lay between the germline ends. Germline CDR1 and CDR2: DFQATT and SNEGSKA (reference sequence). The CDR3 loop spans 12 amino acids.